The clone carrying this TCR beta chain was recorded only once. The data are from a study of blood T cell repertoires in COVID-19. With 7 bases removed from V and 6 bases from J, the gap between germline ends came to 8 bases. The germline V gene encodes CDR1 SQVTM and CDR2 ANQGSEA. The CDR3 covers 10 residues. The study recruited people aged roughly 18 to 89 years across around 24 US areas. Which cohort a participant joined came from the clinical history participants gave. In the study's own analysis: The assay estimated nucleated cells by amplifying reference gene primers. TCRdb's table, derived via immunoSEQ multiplex PCR, lists solely in-frame clones and lacks some. D and trimming come from the DNA, and the V and J calls and clone size come from that table. The profile shows fewer than 250,000 clones, around 89% of them singletons.

This TCR was recovered from a man aged 25 to 40 who had been exposed to COVID-19. The chain uses TRBV29-1 and TRBJ2-3, with D hard to call. The sequenced sample was PBMCs or T cells enriched from blood (not recorded which). In DNA, the CDR3 is TGCAGCGCACCGGAGGATACGCAGTATTTT. It is translated as CSAPEDTQYF.